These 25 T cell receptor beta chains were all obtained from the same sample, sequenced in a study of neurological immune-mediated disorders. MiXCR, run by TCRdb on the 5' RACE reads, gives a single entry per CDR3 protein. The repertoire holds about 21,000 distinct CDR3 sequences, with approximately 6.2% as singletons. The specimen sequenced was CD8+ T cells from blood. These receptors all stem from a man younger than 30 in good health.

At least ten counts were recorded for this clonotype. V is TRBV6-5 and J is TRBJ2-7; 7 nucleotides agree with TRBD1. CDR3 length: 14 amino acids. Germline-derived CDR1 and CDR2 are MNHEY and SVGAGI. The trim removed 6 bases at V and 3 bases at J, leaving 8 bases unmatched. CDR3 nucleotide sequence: TGTGCCAGCAGCCTGGGACAGACTTTCTACGAGCAGTACTTC. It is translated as CASSLGQTFYEQYF.

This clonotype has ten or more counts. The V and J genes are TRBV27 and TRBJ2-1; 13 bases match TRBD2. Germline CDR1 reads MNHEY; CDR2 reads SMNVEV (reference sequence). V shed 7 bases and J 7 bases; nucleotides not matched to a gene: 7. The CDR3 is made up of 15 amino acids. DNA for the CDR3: TGTGCCAGCAATTCACTAGCGGGGGGGCCGAATGAGCAGTTCTTC. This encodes CASNSLAGGPNEQFF.

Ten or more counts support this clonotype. The CDR3 sequence: CASSITTDSNQPQHF. The CDR3 DNA reads TGTGCCAGTAGTATAACGACAGATAGCAATCAGCCCCAGCATTTT. This sequence joins TRBV19 and TRBJ1-5; D may be TRBD1 (5 bases). Germline V CDR1 and CDR2: LNHDA, SQIVND (reference sequence). The CDR3 consists of 15 residues. The germline V and J ends were trimmed by 2 bases and 0 bases, with 8 bases remaining between them. The variable domain in full, with the rest retrieved from reference TRBV19 and TRBJ1-5, is DGGITQSPKYLFRKEGQNVTLSCEQNLNHDAMYWYRQDPGQGLRLIYYSQIVNDFQKGDIAEGYSVSREKKESFPLTVTSAQKNPTAFYLCASSITTDSNQPQHFGDGTRLSIL.

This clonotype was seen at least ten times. This CDR3 reads CSVVGSGNSNQPQHF. The DNA of the CDR3 is TGCAGCGTTGTCGGGTCAGGTAATAGCAATCAGCCCCAGCATTTT. The chain uses TRBV29-1 and TRBJ1-5; D call uncertain. The germline V gene has CDR1 SQVTM and CDR2 ANQGSEA. The CDR3 has 15 residues. Between the trimmed V and J ends, which lost 4 bases and 0 bases, there was a span of 13 bases.

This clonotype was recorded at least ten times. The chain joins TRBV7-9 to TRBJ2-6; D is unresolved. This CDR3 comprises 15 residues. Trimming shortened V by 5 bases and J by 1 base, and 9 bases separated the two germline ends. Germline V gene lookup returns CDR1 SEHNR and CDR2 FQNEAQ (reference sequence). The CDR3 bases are TGTGCCAGCAGCCCCTTTATTTCTGGGGCCAACGTCCTGACTTTC. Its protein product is CASSPFISGANVLTF. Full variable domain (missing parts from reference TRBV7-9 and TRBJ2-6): DTGVSQNPRHKITKRGQNVTFRCDPISEHNRLYWYRQTLGQGPEFLTYFQNEAQLEKSRLLSDRFSAERPKGSFSTLEIQRTEQGDSAMYLCASSPFISGANVLTFGAGSRLTVL.

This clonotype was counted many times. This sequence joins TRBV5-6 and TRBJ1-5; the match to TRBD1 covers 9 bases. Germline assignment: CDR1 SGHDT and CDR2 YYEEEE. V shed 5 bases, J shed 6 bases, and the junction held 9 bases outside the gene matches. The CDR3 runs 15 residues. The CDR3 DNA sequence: TGTGCCAGCAGTTTCGGGACAGGGTTGATTCAGCCCCAGCATTTT. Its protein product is CASSFGTGLIQPQHF. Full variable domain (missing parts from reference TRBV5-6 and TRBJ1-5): DAGVTQSPTHLIKTRGQQVTLRCSPKSGHDTVSWYQQALGQGPQFIFQYYEEEERQRGNFPDRFSGHQFPNYSSELNVNALLLGDSALYLCASSFGTGLIQPQHFGDGTRLSIL.

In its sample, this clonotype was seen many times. CDR3 bases: TGTGCCAGCAGTTTGACACAGGGTAGCAACGAGCAGTACTTC. Translating gives CASSLTQGSNEQYF. V usage is TRBV28 and J usage is TRBJ2-7, with D perhaps TRBD1 (6 bases). This CDR3 contains 14 residues. Deletions cut 3 bases from V and 5 bases from J, with 14 bases between. Germline V gene sequence: CDR1 MDHEN, CDR2 SYDVKM. The full variable domain, rest sourced from reference TRBV28 and TRBJ2-7, is DVKVTQSSRYLVKRTGEKVFLECVQDMDHENMFWYRQDPGLGLRLIYFSYDVKMKEKGDIPEGYSVSREKKERFSLILESASTNQTSMYLCASSLTQGSNEQYFGPGTRLTVT.

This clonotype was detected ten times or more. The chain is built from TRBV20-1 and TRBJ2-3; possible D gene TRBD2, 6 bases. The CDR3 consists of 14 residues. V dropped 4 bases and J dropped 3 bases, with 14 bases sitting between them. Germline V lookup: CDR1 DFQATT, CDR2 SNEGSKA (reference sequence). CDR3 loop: CSATDLGGTDTQYF. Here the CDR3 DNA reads TGCAGTGCTACGGACCTCGGAGGGACAGATACGCAGTATTTT.

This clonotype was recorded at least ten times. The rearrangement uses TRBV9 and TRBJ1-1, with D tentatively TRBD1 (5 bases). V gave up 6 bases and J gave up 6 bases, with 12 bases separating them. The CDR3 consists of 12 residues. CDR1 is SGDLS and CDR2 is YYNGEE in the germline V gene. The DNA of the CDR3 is TGTGCCAGCAACCCCAGGGATGCTGAAGCTTTCTTT. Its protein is CASNPRDAEAFF.

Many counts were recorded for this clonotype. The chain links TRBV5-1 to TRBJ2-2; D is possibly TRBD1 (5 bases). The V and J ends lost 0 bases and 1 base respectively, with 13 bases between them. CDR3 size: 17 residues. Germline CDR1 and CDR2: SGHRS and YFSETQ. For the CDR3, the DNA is TGCGCCAGCAGCTTGGAAAATCGGCAGGGGAACACCGGGGAGCTGTTTTTT. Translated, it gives CASSLENRQGNTGELFF.

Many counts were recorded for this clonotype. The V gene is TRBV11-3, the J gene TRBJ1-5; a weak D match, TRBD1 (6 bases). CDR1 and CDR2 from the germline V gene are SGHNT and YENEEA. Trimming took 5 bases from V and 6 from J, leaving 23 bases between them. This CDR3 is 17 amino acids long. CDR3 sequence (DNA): TGTGCCAGCAGCCAACCGCCAGGGGTGTATTTTGGTCAGCCCCAGCATTTT. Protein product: CASSQPPGVYFGQPQHF. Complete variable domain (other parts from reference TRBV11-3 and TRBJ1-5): EAGVVQSPRYKIIEKKQPVAFWCNPISGHNTLYWYLQNLGQGPELLIRYENEEAVDDSQLPKDRFSAERLKGVDSTLKIQPAELGDSAVYLCASSQPPGVYFGQPQHFGDGTRLSIL.

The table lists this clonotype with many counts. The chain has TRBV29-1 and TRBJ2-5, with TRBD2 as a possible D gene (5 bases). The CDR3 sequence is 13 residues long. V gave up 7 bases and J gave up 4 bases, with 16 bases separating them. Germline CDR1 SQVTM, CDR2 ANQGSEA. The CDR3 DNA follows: TGCAGCGGCCTCCGAGGGATTCTAGAGACCCAGTACTTC. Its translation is CSGLRGILETQYF.

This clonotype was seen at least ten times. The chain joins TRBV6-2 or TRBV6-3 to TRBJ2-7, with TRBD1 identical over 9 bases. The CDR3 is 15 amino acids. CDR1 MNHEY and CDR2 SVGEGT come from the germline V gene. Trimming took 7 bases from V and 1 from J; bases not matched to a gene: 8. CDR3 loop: CASTSRDRASYEQYF. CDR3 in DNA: TGTGCCAGCACCTCGAGGGACAGGGCTTCCTACGAGCAGTACTTC.

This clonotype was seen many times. CDR3 loop: CASSWGLADETQYF. The CDR3 DNA is TGTGCCAGCAGCTGGGGGCTAGCGGATGAGACCCAGTACTTC. V usage is TRBV5-5 and J usage is TRBJ2-5; weak D call: TRBD2 (7 bases). V was cut by 3 bases and J by 5 bases, with 14 bases left in between. CDR1 and CDR2 from the germline V gene are SGHKS and YYEKEE (reference sequence). The CDR3 loop spans 14 amino acids.

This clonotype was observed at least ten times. CDR3 sequence (DNA): TGTGCCAGCAGCCCCGACGGACTAGCGGGGGCCACAGATACGCAGTATTTT. It translates to CASSPDGLAGATDTQYF. This chain joins TRBV9 and TRBJ2-3; 13 bases line up with TRBD2. V trimming: 4 bases; J trimming: 2 bases; junction bases outside the gene matches: 7. Germline values: CDR1 SGDLS, CDR2 YYNGEE. This CDR3 is 17 amino acids long.

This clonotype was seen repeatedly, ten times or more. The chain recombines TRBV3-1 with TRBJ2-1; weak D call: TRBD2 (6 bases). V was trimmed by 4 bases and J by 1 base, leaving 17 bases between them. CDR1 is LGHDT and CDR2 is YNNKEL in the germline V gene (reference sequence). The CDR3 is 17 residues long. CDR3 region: CASSPRLVGYSYNEQFF. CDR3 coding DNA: TGTGCCAGCAGCCCACGACTAGTGGGGTATTCCTACAATGAGCAGTTCTTC.

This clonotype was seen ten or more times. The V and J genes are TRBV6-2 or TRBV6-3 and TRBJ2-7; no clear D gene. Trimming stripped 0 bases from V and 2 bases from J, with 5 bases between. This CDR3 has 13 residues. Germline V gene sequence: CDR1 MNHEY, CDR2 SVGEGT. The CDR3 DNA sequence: TGTGCCAGCAGTTACTCGTCGGCCTACGAGCAGTACTTC. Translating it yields CASSYSSAYEQYF.

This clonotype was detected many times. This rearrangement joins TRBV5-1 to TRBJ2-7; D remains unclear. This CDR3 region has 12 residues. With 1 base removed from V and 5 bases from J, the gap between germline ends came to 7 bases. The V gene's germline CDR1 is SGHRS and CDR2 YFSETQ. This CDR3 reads CASSLNSDEQYF. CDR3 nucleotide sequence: TGCGCCAGCAGCTTGAATTCCGACGAGCAGTACTTC. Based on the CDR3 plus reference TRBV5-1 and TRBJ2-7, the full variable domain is KAGVTQTPRYLIKTRGQQVTLSCSPISGHRSVSWYQQTPGQGLQFLFEYFSETQRNKGNFPGRFSGRQFSNSRSEMNVSTLELGDSALYLCASSLNSDEQYFGPGTRLTVT.

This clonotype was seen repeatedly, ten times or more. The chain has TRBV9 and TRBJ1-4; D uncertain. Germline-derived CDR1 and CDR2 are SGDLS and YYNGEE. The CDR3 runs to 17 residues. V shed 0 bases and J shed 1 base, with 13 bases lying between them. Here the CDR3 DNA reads TGTGCCAGCAGCGTAGGCCCCCCGGGCAGAACTAATGAAAAACTGTTTTTT. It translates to CASSVGPPGRTNEKLFF.

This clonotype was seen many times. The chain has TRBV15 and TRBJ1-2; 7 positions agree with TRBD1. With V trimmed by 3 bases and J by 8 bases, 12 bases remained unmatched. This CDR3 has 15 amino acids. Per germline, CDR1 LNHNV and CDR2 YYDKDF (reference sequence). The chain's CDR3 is CATSSRGTDYEGYTF. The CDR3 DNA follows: TGTGCCACCAGCAGTCGCGGGACAGACTATGAGGGCTACACCTTC.

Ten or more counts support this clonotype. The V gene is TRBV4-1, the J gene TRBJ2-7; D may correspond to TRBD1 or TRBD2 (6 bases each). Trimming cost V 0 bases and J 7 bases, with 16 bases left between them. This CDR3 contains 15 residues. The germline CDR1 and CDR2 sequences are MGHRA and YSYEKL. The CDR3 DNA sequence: TGCGCCAGCAGCCAAGATTGGGGGGCCTCGGATGAGCAGTACTTC. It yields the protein CASSQDWGASDEQYF.

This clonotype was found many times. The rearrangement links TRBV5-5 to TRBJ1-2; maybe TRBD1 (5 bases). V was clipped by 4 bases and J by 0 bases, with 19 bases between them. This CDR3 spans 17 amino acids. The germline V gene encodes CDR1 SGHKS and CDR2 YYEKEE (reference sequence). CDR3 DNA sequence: TGTGCCAGCAGCCCCCCGGGGCCAGGATATTCTAACTATGGCTACACCTTC. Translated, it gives CASSPPGPGYSNYGYTF.

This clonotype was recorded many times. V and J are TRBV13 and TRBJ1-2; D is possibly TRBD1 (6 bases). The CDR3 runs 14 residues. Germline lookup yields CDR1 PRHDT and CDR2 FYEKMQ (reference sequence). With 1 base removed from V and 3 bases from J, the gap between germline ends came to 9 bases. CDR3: CASSLEGGHYGYTF. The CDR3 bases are TGTGCCAGCAGCTTAGAGGGGGGCCACTATGGCTACACCTTC.

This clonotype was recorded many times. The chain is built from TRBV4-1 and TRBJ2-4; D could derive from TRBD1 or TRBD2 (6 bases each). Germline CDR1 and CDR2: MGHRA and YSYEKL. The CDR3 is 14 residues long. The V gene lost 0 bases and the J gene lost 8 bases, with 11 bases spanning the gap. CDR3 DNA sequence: TGCGCCAGCAGCCAAGAATCGGGGGCCGACATTCAGTACTTC. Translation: CASSQESGADIQYF.

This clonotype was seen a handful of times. Here the CDR3 reads CASSVRQGVNTEAFF. The CDR3 DNA reads as TGTGCCAGCAGCGTACGACAGGGGGTGAACACTGAAGCTTTCTTT. This chain joins TRBV11-2 and TRBJ1-1, with 9 bases fitting TRBD1. Trimming took 5 bases from V and 0 from J; bases not matched to a gene: 4. The CDR3 has 15 amino acids. The germline gives CDR1 SGHAT, CDR2 FQNNGV.